These T cell receptor beta chains were read from a single sample in a study of blood T cell repertoires in COVID-19. Method: immunoSEQ multiplex PCR; TCRdb's copy keeps in-frame clones and lacks some. The sample records around 170,000 clones, 88% being singletons. Sequencing was done on a sample of peripheral blood. These receptors originate from a woman aged 30 to 39 with acute or convalescent COVID-19. CDR3s include the opening cysteine and the closing phenylalanine or tryptophan. Fields, in order: J gene, clone size, D gene, V gene, CDR3 protein, CDR3 DNA. D genes are given only for firm matches. Clone size appears in some rows only: once, few, many, or a class for an expanded clone.

J gene: TRBJ1-1; clone size: -; D gene: -; V gene: TRBV6-5; CDR3 protein: CASNEGLNTEAFF; CDR3 DNA: TGTGCCAGCAACGAGGGCTTGAACACTGAAGCTTTCTTT
J gene: TRBJ2-3; clone size: -; D gene: TRBD2; V gene: TRBV7-9; CDR3 protein: CASSLGRGSDTQYF; CDR3 DNA: TGTGCCAGCAGCTTAGGGCGGGGGTCGGATACGCAGTATTTT
J gene: TRBJ2-1; clone size: -; D gene: TRBD2; V gene: TRBV27; CDR3 protein: CATGTSGSNEQFF; CDR3 DNA: TGTGCCACGGGGACTAGCGGGAGCAATGAGCAGTTCTTC
J gene: TRBJ2-3; clone size: once; D gene: TRBD2; V gene: TRBV10-2; CDR3 protein: CASTGLAGALDTQYF; CDR3 DNA: TGCGCCAGCACGGGACTAGCGGGAGCGTTAGATACGCAGTATTTT
J gene: TRBJ2-7; clone size: -; D gene: -; V gene: TRBV28; CDR3 protein: CASSVKFYEQYF; CDR3 DNA: TGTGCCAGCAGTGTCAAATTCTACGAGCAGTACTTC
J gene: TRBJ2-5; clone size: -; D gene: -; V gene: TRBV19; CDR3 protein: CASSIDRETQYF; CDR3 DNA: TGTGCCAGTAGTATAGATCGGGAGACCCAGTACTTC
J gene: TRBJ2-1; clone size: few; D gene: -; V gene: TRBV6-2/TRBV6-3; CDR3 protein: CASSSYHEQFF; CDR3 DNA: TGTGCCAGCAGTTCTTATCATGAGCAGTTCTTC
J gene: TRBJ1-6; clone size: once; D gene: -; V gene: TRBV5-4; CDR3 protein: CASSLVISGTPLHF; CDR3 DNA: TGTGCCAGCAGCTTGGTCATCTCAGGGACACCCCTCCACTTT
J gene: TRBJ2-1; clone size: -; D gene: -; V gene: TRBV5-1; CDR3 protein: CASRKRGSSSYNEQFF; CDR3 DNA: TGCGCCAGCAGGAAGAGAGGCTCAAGCTCCTACAATGAGCAGTTCTTC
J gene: TRBJ1-2; clone size: -; D gene: -; V gene: TRBV20-1; CDR3 protein: CSARDQGGYTF; CDR3 DNA: TGCAGTGCTAGAGATCAGGGTGGCTACACCTTC
J gene: TRBJ2-7; clone size: -; D gene: -; V gene: TRBV10-3; CDR3 protein: CAIAAGTYEQYF; CDR3 DNA: TGTGCCATCGCGGCTGGCACCTACGAGCAGTACTTC
J gene: TRBJ2-1; clone size: -; D gene: TRBD2; V gene: TRBV3-1/TRBV3-2; CDR3 protein: CASTLAGNNEQFF; CDR3 DNA: TGTGCCAGCACACTAGCGGGGAACAATGAGCAGTTCTTC
J gene: TRBJ1-2; clone size: -; D gene: -; V gene: TRBV11-3; CDR3 protein: CASSFGQTNYGYTF; CDR3 DNA: TGTGCCAGCAGCTTCGGACAGACCAACTATGGCTACACCTTC
J gene: TRBJ2-6; clone size: -; D gene: TRBD1; V gene: TRBV7-2; CDR3 protein: CASSLGARGKGGANVLTF; CDR3 DNA: TGTGCCAGCAGCTTAGGGGCCAGGGGGAAAGGAGGGGCCAACGTCCTGACTTTC
J gene: TRBJ2-5; clone size: -; D gene: -; V gene: TRBV29-1; CDR3 protein: CSVVALGAGETQYF; CDR3 DNA: TGCAGCGTTGTAGCGTTGGGGGCCGGGGAGACCCAGTACTTC
J gene: TRBJ1-2; clone size: -; D gene: -; V gene: TRBV4-2; CDR3 protein: CASSQDWGGIGYTF; CDR3 DNA: TGTGCCAGCAGCCAAGATTGGGGGGGGATTGGCTACACCTTC
J gene: TRBJ1-6; clone size: -; D gene: -; V gene: TRBV30; CDR3 protein: CACNEYSSYNSPLHF; CDR3 DNA: TGTGCCTGTAACGAGTATAGCTCCTATAATTCACCCCTCCACTTT
J gene: TRBJ1-2; clone size: -; D gene: -; V gene: TRBV5-6; CDR3 protein: CASSHGRQGPYYGYTF; CDR3 DNA: TGTGCCAGCAGTCATGGACGGCAGGGTCCATACTATGGCTACACCTTC
J gene: TRBJ1-2; clone size: -; D gene: -; V gene: TRBV7-8; CDR3 protein: CASSPYPTGINYGYTF; CDR3 DNA: TGTGCCAGCAGCCCCTATCCGACAGGCATTAACTATGGCTACACCTTC
J gene: TRBJ2-2; clone size: -; D gene: TRBD2; V gene: TRBV6-2/TRBV6-3; CDR3 protein: CASSRPTSVPGELFF; CDR3 DNA: TGTGCCAGCAGTCGACCGACTAGCGTCCCCGGGGAGCTGTTTTTT
J gene: TRBJ2-5; clone size: -; D gene: -; V gene: TRBV6-6; CDR3 protein: CASSYYSGLQYF; CDR3 DNA: TGTGCCAGCAGTTACTATAGCGGACTACAGTACTTC
J gene: TRBJ2-5; clone size: -; D gene: -; V gene: TRBV5-4; CDR3 protein: CASSLGADQGTQYF; CDR3 DNA: TGTGCCAGCAGCTTAGGGGCAGACCAAGGGACCCAGTACTTC
J gene: TRBJ2-1; clone size: -; D gene: -; V gene: TRBV27; CDR3 protein: CASSLQTYNEQFF; CDR3 DNA: TGTGCCAGCAGTTTACAGACCTACAATGAGCAGTTCTTC
J gene: TRBJ1-6; clone size: -; D gene: -; V gene: TRBV19; CDR3 protein: CASGEGNSPLHF; CDR3 DNA: TGTGCCAGTGGAGAAGGTAATTCACCCCTCCACTTT
J gene: TRBJ2-1; clone size: -; D gene: -; V gene: TRBV7-2; CDR3 protein: CASSRDSYKDNEQFF; CDR3 DNA: TGTGCCAGCAGCCGGGACTCCTACAAAGACAATGAGCAGTTCTTC
J gene: TRBJ1-5; clone size: -; D gene: -; V gene: TRBV19; CDR3 protein: CASIKGGTYSNQPQHF; CDR3 DNA: TGTGCCAGTATTAAAGGCGGAACTTATAGCAATCAGCCCCAGCATTTT
J gene: TRBJ2-3; clone size: -; D gene: TRBD2; V gene: TRBV4-1; CDR3 protein: CASGASGTDTQYF; CDR3 DNA: TGCGCCAGCGGGGCTAGCGGGACAGATACGCAGTATTTT
J gene: TRBJ2-4; clone size: -; D gene: TRBD1; V gene: TRBV15; CDR3 protein: CATSRAGTGLYIQYF; CDR3 DNA: TGTGCCACCAGCAGAGCCGGGACAGGGCTCTACATTCAGTACTTC
J gene: TRBJ1-6; clone size: -; D gene: TRBD1; V gene: TRBV30; CDR3 protein: CAWSVRGTGWLHF; CDR3 DNA: TGTGCCTGGAGTGTACGGGGGACAGGGTGGCTCCACTTT
J gene: TRBJ2-1; clone size: -; D gene: -; V gene: TRBV6-2/TRBV6-3; CDR3 protein: CASSWNGGYNEQFF; CDR3 DNA: TGTGCCAGCAGTTGGAACGGAGGTTACAATGAGCAGTTCTTC
J gene: TRBJ1-2; clone size: -; D gene: -; V gene: TRBV3-1/TRBV3-2; CDR3 protein: CASSQVQGIYGYTF; CDR3 DNA: TGTGCCAGCAGCCAAGTGCAGGGGATTTATGGCTACACCTTC
J gene: TRBJ2-1; clone size: -; D gene: TRBD2; V gene: TRBV2; CDR3 protein: CASRLAGGYNEQFF; CDR3 DNA: TGTGCCAGCAGACTAGCGGGAGGATACAATGAGCAGTTCTTC
J gene: TRBJ2-3; clone size: -; D gene: TRBD2; V gene: TRBV7-6; CDR3 protein: CASSLGGGLVDMQYF; CDR3 DNA: TGTGCCAGCAGCTTAGGGGGGGGACTAGTAGACATGCAGTATTTT
J gene: TRBJ2-5; clone size: -; D gene: TRBD1; V gene: TRBV3-1/TRBV3-2; CDR3 protein: CASNLGQVGETQYF; CDR3 DNA: TGTGCCAGCAATTTGGGACAGGTAGGGGAGACCCAGTACTTC
J gene: TRBJ2-5; clone size: -; D gene: -; V gene: TRBV5-1; CDR3 protein: CASSAAQETQYF; CDR3 DNA: TGCGCCAGCAGCGCGGCTCAAGAGACCCAGTACTTC
J gene: TRBJ2-5; clone size: once; D gene: TRBD2; V gene: TRBV6-5; CDR3 protein: CASRRLAGGEETQYF; CDR3 DNA: TGTGCCAGCAGGAGATTAGCGGGAGGTGAAGAGACCCAGTACTTC
J gene: TRBJ2-1; clone size: -; D gene: -; V gene: TRBV7-9; CDR3 protein: CASILTVEDSWRGNEQFF; CDR3 DNA: TGTGCCAGCATACTCACAGTAGAAGACTCTTGGAGGGGCAATGAGCAGTTCTTC
J gene: TRBJ2-7; clone size: once; D gene: -; V gene: TRBV20-1; CDR3 protein: CSASPAGTYEQYF; CDR3 DNA: TGCAGTGCTAGTCCCGCGGGCACCTACGAGCAGTACTTC
J gene: TRBJ1-2; clone size: -; D gene: -; V gene: TRBV20-1; CDR3 protein: CSASGNVRPGYGYTF; CDR3 DNA: TGCAGTGCTAGTGGGAATGTGAGGCCAGGGTATGGCTACACCTTC
J gene: TRBJ2-7; clone size: -; D gene: -; V gene: TRBV28; CDR3 protein: CASSLPYGTLYEQYF; CDR3 DNA: TGTGCCAGCAGTTTACCCTACGGGACACTCTACGAGCAGTACTTC
J gene: TRBJ2-1; clone size: -; D gene: -; V gene: TRBV6-5; CDR3 protein: CASREAGLNEQFF; CDR3 DNA: TGTGCCAGCAGAGAGGCAGGGTTGAATGAGCAGTTCTTC
J gene: TRBJ1-1; clone size: -; D gene: -; V gene: TRBV14; CDR3 protein: CASSQGWGYAFF; CDR3 DNA: TGTGCCAGCAGCCAAGGTTGGGGCTACGCTTTCTTT
J gene: TRBJ2-3; clone size: once; D gene: -; V gene: TRBV18; CDR3 protein: CASSPPSGFSTDTQYF; CDR3 DNA: TGTGCCAGCTCACCACCGTCGGGTTTTTCCACAGATACGCAGTATTTT
J gene: TRBJ2-1; clone size: -; D gene: -; V gene: TRBV6-1; CDR3 protein: CASSDGTYNEQFF; CDR3 DNA: TGTGCCAGCAGTGACGGGACCTACAATGAGCAGTTCTTC
J gene: TRBJ1-6; clone size: once; D gene: TRBD1; V gene: TRBV6-5; CDR3 protein: CASSHRGANSPLHF; CDR3 DNA: TGTGCCAGCAGCCACAGGGGGGCAAATTCACCCCTCCACTTT
J gene: TRBJ1-4; clone size: few; D gene: TRBD1; V gene: TRBV11-2; CDR3 protein: CASSLGQGGEKLFF; CDR3 DNA: TGTGCCAGCAGCTTGGGACAGGGGGGTGAAAAACTGTTTTTT
J gene: TRBJ1-1; clone size: -; D gene: -; V gene: TRBV7-9; CDR3 protein: CASSVDSRPEAFF; CDR3 DNA: TGTGCCAGCAGCGTAGACAGTCGGCCTGAAGCTTTCTTT
J gene: TRBJ2-5; clone size: -; D gene: TRBD2; V gene: TRBV19; CDR3 protein: CASSIRAGGQETQYF; CDR3 DNA: TGTGCCAGTAGTATCCGGGCCGGGGGGCAAGAGACCCAGTACTTC
J gene: TRBJ1-4; clone size: few; D gene: TRBD1; V gene: TRBV11-2; CDR3 protein: CASSFLKGTGREKLFF; CDR3 DNA: TGTGCCAGCAGCTTTCTAAAAGGGACAGGGCGAGAAAAACTGTTTTTT